Shown below are 5 T cell receptor beta chains from a single sample sequenced in a study of OX40 agonist ivuxolimab in advanced cancers. The protocol was immunoSEQ multiplex PCR, while the TCRdb copy is restricted to in-frame clones and leaves out a portion. The sample comprises some 74,000 clones, around 85% of which are singletons, and more than 3.5% rests with the top ten. Sample: CD4+ or CD8+ T cells sorted from blood, taken in a trial of the OX40 agonist ivuxolimab. These receptors were collected from an adult with an advanced solid tumor such as melanoma, head and neck, liver or kidney cancer.

The chain couples TRBV4-3 to TRBJ2-1; D is undetermined. Trimming removed 0 bases from V and 6 bases from J, with 18 bases in between. Per the germline V gene, CDR1 is LGHNA and CDR2 is YSLEER. There are 17 residues in the CDR3. CDR3 in DNA: TGCGCCAGCAGCCAAGATCCTCAGGAGCGCCCGTCCAATGAGCAGTTCTTC. Protein sequence: CASSQDPQERPSNEQFF.

This clone was observed a single time. The rearrangement uses TRBV27 and TRBJ1-2; possibly TRBD1 for D (5 bases). Trimming pared 5 bases from V and 0 bases from J, leaving 7 bases between. Germline CDR1 MNHEY, CDR2 SMNVEV (reference sequence). The CDR3 is made up of 13 amino acids. This chain's CDR3 is CASSKDTNYGYTF. As DNA, the CDR3 is TGTGCCAGCAGTAAGGACACTAACTATGGCTACACCTTC.

A word on this clone: An end of the junction differs from the germline gene, which may be a read error. Other DNA sequences in the same sample also yield this CDR3. The gene calls are TRBV2 and TRBJ1-5; no firm D call. The germline V gene encodes CDR1 SNHLY and CDR2 FYNNEI. The CDR3 spans 12 residues. The CDR3 region is CASSEKGQPQHF. CDR3 bases: TGTGCCAGCAGTGAAAAGGGTCAGCCTCAGCATTTT.

This rearrangement joins TRBV6-5 to TRBJ1-1, with a possible D match to TRBD1 (6 bases). This CDR3 has 14 residues. Per the germline V gene, CDR1 is MNHEY and CDR2 is SVGAGI. V was shortened by 6 bases and J by 1 base, with 12 bases between the two germline ends. As DNA, the CDR3 is TGTGCCAGCAGCTACGACAGGCCGAACACTGAAGCTTTCTTT. Its translation: CASSYDRPNTEAFF.

The chain links TRBV27 to TRBJ2-5, with D maybe TRBD2 (6 bases). The V end lost 2 bases, the J end lost 11 bases, and 24 bases lay between the germline ends. CDR1 is MNHEY and CDR2 is SMNVEV in the germline V gene (reference sequence). The CDR3 has 16 residues. Written as DNA, the CDR3 is TGTGCCAGCAGTTTAGATTGGCAGGGCGACGGGAGTGAGCAGTACTTC. It specifies CASSLDWQGDGSEQYF.